The 3 T cell receptor beta chains below come from one sample, sequenced in a study of cytotoxic CD8 clonotypes in ibrutinib-treated CLL. The repertoire was sequenced with immunoSEQ multiplex PCR; TCRdb's copy has only in-frame clones and lacks some. This repertoire shows about 69,000 clones, more than 75% found once; its top ten account for approximately 7.7%. Sequenced here: PBMCs, sampled at disease progression, from a patient treated with ibrutinib. These receptor sequences come from a human donor with chronic lymphocytic leukemia.

This chain joins TRBV30 and TRBJ2-1; the match to TRBD1 covers 9 bases. The length of the CDR3 is 13 residues. Trimming at V came to 5 bases and at J to 7 bases, leaving 6 bases not matched to a gene. CDR1 and CDR2 (germline): GTSNPN, SVGIG (reference sequence). The CDR3 here is CAWGGTGWNEQFF. The DNA of the CDR3 is TGTGCCTGGGGGGGGACAGGGTGGAATGAGCAGTTCTTC.

This clone was recorded a few times. CDR3 nucleotide sequence: TGCAGCGTTGAGGTCGGAGGGGGCGACGGGGAAGGCTACACCTTC. This gives the protein CSVEVGGGDGEGYTF. This chain uses TRBV29-1 with TRBJ1-2, with 7 bases fitting TRBD1. Germline values: CDR1 SQVTM, CDR2 ANQGSEA. CDR3 length equals 15 residues. V was clipped by 3 bases and J by 8 bases; unmatched bases: 15.

The CDR3 sequence is CASRGGFYGNTIYF. The CDR3, as DNA: TGTGCCAGCAGGGGGGGGTTTTATGGAAACACCATATATTTT. The rearrangement links TRBV6-5 to TRBJ1-3; weak D call: TRBD1 (5 bases). The germline gives CDR1 MNHEY, CDR2 SVGAGI. The CDR3 has 14 residues. V was cut by 6 bases and J by 3 bases, with 12 bases left in between.